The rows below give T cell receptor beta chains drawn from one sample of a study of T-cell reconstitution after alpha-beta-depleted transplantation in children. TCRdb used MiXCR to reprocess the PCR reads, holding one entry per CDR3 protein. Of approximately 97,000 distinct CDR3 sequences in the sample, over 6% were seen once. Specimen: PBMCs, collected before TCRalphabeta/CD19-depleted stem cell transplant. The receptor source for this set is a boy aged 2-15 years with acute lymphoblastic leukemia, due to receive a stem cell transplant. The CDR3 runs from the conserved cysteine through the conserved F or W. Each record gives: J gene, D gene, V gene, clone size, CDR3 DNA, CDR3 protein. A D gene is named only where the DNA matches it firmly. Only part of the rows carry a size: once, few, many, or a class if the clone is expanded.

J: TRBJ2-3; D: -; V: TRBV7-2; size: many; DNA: TGTGCCAGCAGACCCCCGGGGTCATATAGCACAGATACGCAGTATTTT; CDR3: CASRPPGSYSTDTQYF
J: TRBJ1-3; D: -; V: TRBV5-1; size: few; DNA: TGCGCCAGCAGCTTGGGAGATTCTGGGAGTCCATATTTT; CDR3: CASSLGDSGSPYF
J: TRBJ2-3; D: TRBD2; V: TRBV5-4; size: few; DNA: TGTGCCAGCAGCTTGGGGGTAGCGGGAGAAAGCACAGATACGCAGTATTTT; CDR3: CASSLGVAGESTDTQYF
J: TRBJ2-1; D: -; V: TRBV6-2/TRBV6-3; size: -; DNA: TGTGCCAGCAGTTACTCAGAGCGAAGTCAGTTCTTC; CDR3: CASSYSERSQFF
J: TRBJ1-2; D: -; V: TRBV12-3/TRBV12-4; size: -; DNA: TGTGCCAGCAGTGCTGACAATCGGAACTATGGCTACACCTTC; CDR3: CASSADNRNYGYTF
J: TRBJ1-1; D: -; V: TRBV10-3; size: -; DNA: TGTGCCATCAGTGCCGGCCGGGACTCCATGAACACTGAAGCTTTCTTT; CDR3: CAISAGRDSMNTEAFF
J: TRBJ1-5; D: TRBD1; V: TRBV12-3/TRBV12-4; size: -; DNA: TGTGCCAGCAGTTTGACAGGGGGAGCTCAGCCCCAGCATTTT; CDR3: CASSLTGGAQPQHF
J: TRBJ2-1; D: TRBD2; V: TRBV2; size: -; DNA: TGTGCCAGCAGTGAAACTAGCGGGGGAGAGCAGTTCTTC; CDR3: CASSETSGGEQFF
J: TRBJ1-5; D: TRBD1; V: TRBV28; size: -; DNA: TGTGCCAGCAGTTCTCCGGGACAGGAAAGGTATAGCAATCAGCCCCAGCATTTT; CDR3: CASSSPGQERYSNQPQHF
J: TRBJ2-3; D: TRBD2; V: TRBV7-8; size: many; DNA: TGTGCCAGCAGCCGTCCCCCGGGACTAGCCTCAGCGGATACGCAGTATTTT; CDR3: CASSRPPGLASADTQYF
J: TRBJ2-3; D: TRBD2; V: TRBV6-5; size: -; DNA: TGTGCCAGCCTTCGACTAGCGGGGGATAGCACAGATACGCAGTATTTT; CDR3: CASLRLAGDSTDTQYF
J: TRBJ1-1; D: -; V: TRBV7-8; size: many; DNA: TGTGCCAGCAGCGCCAGGGCCAGGGAGAGCACTGAAGCTTTCTTT; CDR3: CASSARARESTEAFF
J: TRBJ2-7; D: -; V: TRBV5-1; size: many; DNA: TGCGCCAGCAGCTTGGGACTCGAGCAGTACTTC; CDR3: CASSLGLEQYF
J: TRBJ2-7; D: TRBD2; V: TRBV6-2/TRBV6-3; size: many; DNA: TGTGCCAGCAGTCCGAGAGCGGGGGGGCCCTACGAGCAGTACTTC; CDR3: CASSPRAGGPYEQYF
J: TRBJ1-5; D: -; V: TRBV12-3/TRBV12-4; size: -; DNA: TGTGCCACCCGAGGGGGACATCAGCCCCAGCATTTT; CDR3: CATRGGHQPQHF
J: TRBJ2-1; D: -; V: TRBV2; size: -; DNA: TGTGCCATTCATTTTTTCGACGACAGGTTGGTCGATGAGCAGTTCTTC; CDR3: CAIHFFDDRLVDEQFF
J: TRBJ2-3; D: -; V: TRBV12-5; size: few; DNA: TGTGCTAGTGGTTTGGTAACAGGCCGTCATCTAGATACGCAGTATTTT; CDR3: CASGLVTGRHLDTQYF
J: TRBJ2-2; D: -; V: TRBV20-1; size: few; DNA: TGCAGTGCTAGAGGCAGGGGCCGGACCGGGGAGCTGTTTTTT; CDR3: CSARGRGRTGELFF
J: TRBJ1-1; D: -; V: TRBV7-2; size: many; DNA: TGTGCCAGCAGCGAAAGGGGTTTCGGGGGGCAAACTGAAGCTTTCTTT; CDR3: CASSERGFGGQTEAFF
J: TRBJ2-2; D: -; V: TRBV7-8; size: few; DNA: TGTGCCAGCAGTTCGGACGGCGAAGGCGGGGAGCTGTTTTTT; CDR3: CASSSDGEGGELFF
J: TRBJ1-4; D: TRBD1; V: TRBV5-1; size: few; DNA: TGCGCCAGCAGGGGACAGGGGATTAATGAAAAACTGTTTTTT; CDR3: CASRGQGINEKLFF
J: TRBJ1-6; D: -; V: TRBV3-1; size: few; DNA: TGTGCCAGCAGCCAGTCAGGGGTGGGTTCACCCCTCCACTTT; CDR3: CASSQSGVGSPLHF
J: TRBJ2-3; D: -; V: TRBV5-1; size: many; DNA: TGCGCCAGCAGCTTGGACGGGGGGCTAGGAAAAGATACGCAGTATTTT; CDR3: CASSLDGGLGKDTQYF
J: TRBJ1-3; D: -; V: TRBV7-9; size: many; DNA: TGTGCCAGCAGCTTAGGAGGGACACCAACCATATATTTT; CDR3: CASSLGGTPTIYF
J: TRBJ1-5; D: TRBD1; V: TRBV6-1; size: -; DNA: TGTGCCAGCAGTGAAGGACAGGGCTCTCAGCCCCAGCATTTT; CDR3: CASSEGQGSQPQHF
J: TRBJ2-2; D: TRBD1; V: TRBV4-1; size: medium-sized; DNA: TGCGCCAGCAGCCCGGACAGGGCCACCGGGGAGCTGTTTTTT; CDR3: CASSPDRATGELFF
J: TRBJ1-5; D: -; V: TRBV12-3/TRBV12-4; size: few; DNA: TGTGCCAGCAGTTTATCTCGGGGGACCGGGCCAAATCAGCCCCAGCATTTT; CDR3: CASSLSRGTGPNQPQHF
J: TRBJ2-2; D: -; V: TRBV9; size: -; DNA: TGTGCCAGCAGCGTTTTAAGTCCCGGGGAGCTGTTTTTT; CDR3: CASSVLSPGELFF
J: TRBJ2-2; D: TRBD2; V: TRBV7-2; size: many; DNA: TGTGCCAGCAACCCCGCTAGCGGGGGGCCCGGGGAGCTGTTTTTT; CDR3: CASNPASGGPGELFF
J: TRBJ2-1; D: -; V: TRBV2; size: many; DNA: TGTGCCAGCAGTGAATTCCGGGAGACTGAGCAGTTCTTC; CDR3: CASSEFRETEQFF
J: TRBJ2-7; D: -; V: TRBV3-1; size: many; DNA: TGTGCCAGCAGCCAAGTAGGAACCGCCGAGCAGTACTTC; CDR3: CASSQVGTAEQYF
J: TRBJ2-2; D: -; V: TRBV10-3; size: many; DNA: TGTGCCATCAGCCGGGACGGCTACACCGGGGAGCTGTTTTTT; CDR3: CAISRDGYTGELFF
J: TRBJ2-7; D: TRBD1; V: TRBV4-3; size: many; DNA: TGCGCCAGCAGCCAGGGGGAGGGACAGGGGGCCTACGAGCAGTACTTC; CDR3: CASSQGEGQGAYEQYF
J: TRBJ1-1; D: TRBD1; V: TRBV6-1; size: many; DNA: TGTGCCAGCAGTGCATCAGGGGGCGGGAGCACTGAAGCTTTCTTT; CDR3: CASSASGGGSTEAFF
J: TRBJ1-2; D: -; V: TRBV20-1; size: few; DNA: TGCAGTGCCGGTAGGCTCCTGGGGGCCCACTATGGCTACACCTTC; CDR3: CSAGRLLGAHYGYTF
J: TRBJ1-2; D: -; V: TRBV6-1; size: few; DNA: TGTGCCGTTGGGGGCTCAGGGGCCGCCTATGGCTACACCTTC; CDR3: CAVGGSGAAYGYTF
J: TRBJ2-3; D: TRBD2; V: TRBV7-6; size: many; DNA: TGTGCCAGCAGTAAGCGGGGACCCCAGGATACGCAGTATTTT; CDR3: CASSKRGPQDTQYF
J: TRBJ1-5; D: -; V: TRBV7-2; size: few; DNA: TGTGCCAGCAGCTTAATAGGAGATCAGCCCCAGCATTTT; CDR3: CASSLIGDQPQHF
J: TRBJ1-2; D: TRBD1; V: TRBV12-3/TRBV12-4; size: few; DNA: TGTGCCAGCAGTACGGTTAACAGGGGACCATATGGCTACACCTTC; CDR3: CASSTVNRGPYGYTF
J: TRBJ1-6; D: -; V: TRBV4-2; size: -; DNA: TGTGCCAGCAGCCCCCATATGGATAATTCACCCCTCCACTTT; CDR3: CASSPHMDNSPLHF
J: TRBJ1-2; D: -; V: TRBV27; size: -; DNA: TGTGCCAGCGGGAGACAGGCGGGCTACACCTTC; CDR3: CASGRQAGYTF
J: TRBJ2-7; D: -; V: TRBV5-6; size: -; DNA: TGTGCCACCAGCTTGGATGTGGGTTACGAGCAGTACTTC; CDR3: CATSLDVGYEQYF
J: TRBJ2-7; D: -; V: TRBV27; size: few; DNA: TGTGCCAGCAAAGGCGGCTTTTCCAACGAGCAGTACTTC; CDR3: CASKGGFSNEQYF
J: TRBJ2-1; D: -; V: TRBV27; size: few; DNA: TGTGCCAGCAGTCTACTGGACTCGGGGGAGCAGTTCTTC; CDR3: CASSLLDSGEQFF
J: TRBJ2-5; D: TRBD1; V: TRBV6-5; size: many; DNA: TGTGCCAGCAGTTTGGGACAGGCAGAGGAGACCCAGTACTTC; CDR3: CASSLGQAEETQYF
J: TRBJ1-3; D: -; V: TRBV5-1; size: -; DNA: TGCGCCAGCAGCTCTGGCGGGACCTCTGGAAACACCATATATTTT; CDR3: CASSSGGTSGNTIYF